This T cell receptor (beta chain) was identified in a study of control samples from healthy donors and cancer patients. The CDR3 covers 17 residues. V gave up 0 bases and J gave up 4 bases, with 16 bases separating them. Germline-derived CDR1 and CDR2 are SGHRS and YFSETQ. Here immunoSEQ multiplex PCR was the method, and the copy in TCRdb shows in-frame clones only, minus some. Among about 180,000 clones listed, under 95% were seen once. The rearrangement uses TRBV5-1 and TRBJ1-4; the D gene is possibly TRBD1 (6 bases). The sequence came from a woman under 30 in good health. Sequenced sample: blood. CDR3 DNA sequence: TGCGCCAGCAGCTTGGCCTTTGGACAGCTTAGTAATGAAAAACTGTTTTTT. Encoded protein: CASSLAFGQLSNEKLFF.